This T cell receptor beta chain was captured by sequencing in a study of PD-L1 blockade in urothelial cancer. Assay: immunoSEQ multiplex PCR; the TCRdb copy retains only in-frame clones and omits some. The sample consists of 85,000 to 100,000 clones, about nine tenths of them appearing once. CDR1 is MNHEY and CDR2 is SVGAGI in the germline V gene. V was cut by 0 bases and J by 3 bases, with 9 bases left in between. This CDR3 contains 14 residues. Time point here: pretreatment peripheral blood. The receptor was derived from a man aged 60 to 75 with urothelial cancer. This sample comprised PBMCs, obtained around atezolizumab (anti-PD-L1) treatment. This chain joins TRBV6-5 and TRBJ2-7; possibly TRBD1 for D (5 bases). In DNA, the CDR3 is TGTGCCAGCAGTTACTCGGGTAGGGGCTACGAGCAGTACTTC. Translating gives CASSYSGRGYEQYF.